This T cell receptor beta chain was captured in a study of OX40 agonist ivuxolimab in advanced cancers. Study details: Patients were dosed with the agonistic anti-OX40 (CD134) antibody ivuxolimab. Three patients got partial responses; one had hepatocellular carcinoma and two had cutaneous melanoma. Overall study results and limits: CD4+ and CD8+ blood T cells expanded clonally by week 6 at 0.1 to 3.0 mg/kg.

For this clone: Its antigen is not known.

Sequencing was performed with immunoSEQ multiplex PCR; in TCRdb, only in-frame clones are kept and a portion is missing. Of some 41,000 clones in the sample, approximately 90% were seen once. The receptor comes from an adult with an advanced solid tumor such as melanoma, head and neck, liver or kidney cancer. Sequencing used CD4+ or CD8+ T cells sorted from blood, obtained in a trial of the OX40 agonist ivuxolimab.

The chain's CDR3 is CASTGGSGYEQYF. The DNA of the CDR3 is TGTGCCAGCACTGGAGGTAGCGGATACGAGCAGTACTTC. This chain joins TRBV7-2 and TRBJ2-5; weak D call: TRBD2 (6 bases). The DNA end lines up better with TRBJ2-7; the J call may be wrong. This CDR3 comprises 13 residues. The germline V gene has CDR1 SGHTA and CDR2 FQGNSA.